This T cell receptor (beta chain) was identified in a study of OX40 agonist ivuxolimab in advanced cancers. Whole-study results and caveats: In the 0.1-3.0 mg/kg groups, partial responders showed among the lowest expansion. Part of the nonresponder group also had normalized T-cell clonal expansion that was low. Clonal expansion was seen in CD4+ and CD8+ blood T cells by week 6 at 0.1 to 3.0 mg/kg.

Profiled with immunoSEQ multiplex PCR; TCRdb holds only in-frame clones, not every one. Counted here are 100,000 to 150,000 clones, 85% to 95% occurring once; the ten biggest clones make up 0.7% to 0.85%. V shed 6 bases and J 4 bases; nucleotides not matched to a gene: 20. Germline values: CDR1 MDHEN, CDR2 SYDVKM. CDR3 length: 20 amino acids. This clone appeared once. Its antigen is currently unknown. The receptor was derived from an adult with an advanced solid tumor such as melanoma, head and neck, liver or kidney cancer. The specimen was CD4+ or CD8+ T cells sorted from blood, collected in a trial of the OX40 agonist ivuxolimab. The chain carries TRBV28 and TRBJ2-1, with 11 bases identical to TRBD2. CDR3 sequence: CASRPPGLAAIIEKYNEQFF. The CDR3 coding sequence is TGTGCCAGCAGGCCACCGGGACTAGCGGCCATAATCGAGAAATACAATGAGCAGTTCTTC.